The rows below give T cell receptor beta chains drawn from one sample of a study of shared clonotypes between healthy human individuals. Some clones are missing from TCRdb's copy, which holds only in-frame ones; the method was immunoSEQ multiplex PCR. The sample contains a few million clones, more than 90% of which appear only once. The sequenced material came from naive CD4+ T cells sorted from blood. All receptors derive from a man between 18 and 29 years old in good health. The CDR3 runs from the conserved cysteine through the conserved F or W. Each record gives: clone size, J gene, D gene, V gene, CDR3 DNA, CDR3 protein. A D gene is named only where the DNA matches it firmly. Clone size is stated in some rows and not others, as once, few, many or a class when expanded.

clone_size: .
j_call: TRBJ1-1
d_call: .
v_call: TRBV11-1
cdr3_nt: TGTGCCAGCAGCTTAGAGGGTTCCCTGAACACTGAAGCTTTCTTT
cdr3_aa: CASSLEGSLNTEAFF

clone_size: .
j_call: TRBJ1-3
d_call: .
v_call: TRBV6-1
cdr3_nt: TGTGCCAGCAGTGAAGCAACAGGCTCTGGAAACACCATATATTTT
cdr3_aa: CASSEATGSGNTIYF

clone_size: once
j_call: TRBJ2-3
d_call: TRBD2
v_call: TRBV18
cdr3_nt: TGTGCCAGCTCACCACCGTTGGGACTAGCGGCGACTAGCACAGATACGCAGTATTTT
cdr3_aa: CASSPPLGLAATSTDTQYF

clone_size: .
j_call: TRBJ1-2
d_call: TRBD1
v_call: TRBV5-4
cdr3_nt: TGTGCCAGCAGCCTAGGGGACAGGATCTCAGCTAACTATGGCTACACCTTC
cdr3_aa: CASSLGDRISANYGYTF

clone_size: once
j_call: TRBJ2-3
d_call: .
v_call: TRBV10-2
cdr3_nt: TGCGCCAGCAGTGAGTCACTTTACACAGATACGCAGTATTTT
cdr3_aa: CASSESLYTDTQYF

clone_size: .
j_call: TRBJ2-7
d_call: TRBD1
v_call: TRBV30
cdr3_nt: TGTGCCTGGAGTGTAACCCCCAGACAGGGGTCCTACGAGCAGTACTTC
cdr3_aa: CAWSVTPRQGSYEQYF

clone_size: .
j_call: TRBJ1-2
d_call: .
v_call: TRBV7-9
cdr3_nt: TGTGCCAGCAGCTTAGCGTACCCGGGACTTACTAGCCCCTATGGCTACACCTTC
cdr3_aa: CASSLAYPGLTSPYGYTF

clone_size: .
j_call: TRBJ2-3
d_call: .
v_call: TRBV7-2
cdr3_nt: TGTGCCAGCAGCTTAATAGACAAGGATACGCAGTATTTT
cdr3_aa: CASSLIDKDTQYF

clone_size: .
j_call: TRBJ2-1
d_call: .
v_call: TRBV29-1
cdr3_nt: TGCAGCGCCGCTGGGGCGGAGCAGTTCTTC
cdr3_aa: CSAAGAEQFF

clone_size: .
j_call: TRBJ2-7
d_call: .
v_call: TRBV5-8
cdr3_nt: TGTGCCAGCAGCCCAGGGGACGAGCAGTACTTC
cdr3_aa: CASSPGDEQYF

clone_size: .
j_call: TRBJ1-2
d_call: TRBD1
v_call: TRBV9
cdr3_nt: TGTGCCAGCAGCCCTGGACAGGGAGGAAACTATGGCTACACCTTC
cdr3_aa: CASSPGQGGNYGYTF

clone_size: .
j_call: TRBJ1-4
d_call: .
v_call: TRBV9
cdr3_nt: TGTGCCAGCAGCGAGGCCCTCGGACGAGAGGAAAAACTGTTTTTT
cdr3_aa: CASSEALGREEKLFF

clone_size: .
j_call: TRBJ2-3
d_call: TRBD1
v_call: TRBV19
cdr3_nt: TGTGCCAGTAGTGCCGGGACAGGGAGCACAGATACGCAGTATTTT
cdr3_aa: CASSAGTGSTDTQYF

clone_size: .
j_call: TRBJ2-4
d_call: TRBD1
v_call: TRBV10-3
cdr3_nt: TGTGCCATCAGTGCTACTGCCCCCGGGACAGGGAAAAACATTCAGTACTTC
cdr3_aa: CAISATAPGTGKNIQYF

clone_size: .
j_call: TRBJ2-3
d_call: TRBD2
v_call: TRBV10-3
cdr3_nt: TGTGCCATCAGTGATAGCGGGAGCCCTCCAGATACGCAGTATTTT
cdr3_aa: CAISDSGSPPDTQYF

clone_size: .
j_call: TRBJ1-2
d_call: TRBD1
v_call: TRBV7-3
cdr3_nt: TGTGCCAGCAGCTTGGATCGGACAGGGAGAGATGGCTACACCTTC
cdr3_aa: CASSLDRTGRDGYTF

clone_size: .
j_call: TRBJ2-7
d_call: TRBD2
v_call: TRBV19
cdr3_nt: TGTGCCAGTAGTTCTTGGACTAGCGGGAGTAGCCCCTACGAGCAGTACTTC
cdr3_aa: CASSSWTSGSSPYEQYF

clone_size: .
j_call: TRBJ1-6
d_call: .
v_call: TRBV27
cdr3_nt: TGTGCCAGCAGTTTGAGGGGGTCCCTGCCTAATTCACCCCTCCACTTT
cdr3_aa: CASSLRGSLPNSPLHF

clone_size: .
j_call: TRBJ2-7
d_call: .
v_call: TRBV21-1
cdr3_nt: TGTGCCAGCAGCAACCCGCTGGGGGGGGACTACGAGCAGTACTTC
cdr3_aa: CASSNPLGGDYEQYF

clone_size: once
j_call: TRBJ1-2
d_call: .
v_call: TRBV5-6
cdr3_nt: TGTGCCAGCAGCTTGACATCCGATTTGAATGGCTACACCTTC
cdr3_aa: CASSLTSDLNGYTF

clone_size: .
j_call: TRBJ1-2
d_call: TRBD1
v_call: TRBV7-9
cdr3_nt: TGTGCCAGCAGCTTAGTAGACAGGGGGGACTATGGCTACACCTTC
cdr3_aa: CASSLVDRGDYGYTF

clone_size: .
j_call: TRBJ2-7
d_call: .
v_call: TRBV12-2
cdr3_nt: TGTGCAAGTCGCTTAGATAAGGGGAGGGGGCTTCAGCAGTACTTC
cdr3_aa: CASRLDKGRGLQQYF

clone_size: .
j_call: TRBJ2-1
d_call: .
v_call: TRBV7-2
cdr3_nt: TGTGCCAGCAGCTTAGTGGGCGGCGTTTCCTACAATGAGCAGTTCTTC
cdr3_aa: CASSLVGGVSYNEQFF

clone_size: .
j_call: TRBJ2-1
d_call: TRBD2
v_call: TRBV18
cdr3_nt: TGTGCCAGCTCATCTTTACTAGCGGGGGTATACAATGAGCAGTTCTTC
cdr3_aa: CASSSLLAGVYNEQFF

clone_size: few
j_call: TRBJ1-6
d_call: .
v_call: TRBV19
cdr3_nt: TGTGCCAGTAGTATAAGTGGGTCTAATTCACCCCTCCACTTT
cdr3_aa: CASSISGSNSPLHF

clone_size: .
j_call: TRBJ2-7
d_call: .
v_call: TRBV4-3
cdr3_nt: TGCGCCAGCAGCCAATCTCTGGGAAACTACGAGCAGTACTTC
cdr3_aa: CASSQSLGNYEQYF

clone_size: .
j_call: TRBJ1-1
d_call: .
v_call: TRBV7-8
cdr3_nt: TGTGCCAGCAGCTTAATGGGGGGCTGGGACACTGAAGCTTTCTTT
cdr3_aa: CASSLMGGWDTEAFF

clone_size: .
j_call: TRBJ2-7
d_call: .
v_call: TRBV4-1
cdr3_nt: TGCGCCAGCAGCCAAGATGTGAACAGAGAATACGAGCAGTACTTC
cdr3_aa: CASSQDVNREYEQYF

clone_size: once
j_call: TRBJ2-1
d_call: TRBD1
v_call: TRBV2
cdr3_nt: TGTGCCAGCAGCTTGACAGGGAGCTCCTACAATGAGCAGTTCTTC
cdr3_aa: CASSLTGSSYNEQFF

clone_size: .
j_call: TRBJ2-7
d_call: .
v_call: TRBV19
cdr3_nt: TGTGCCAGTAGTACCAGCCGGGTCCACGAGCAGTACTTC
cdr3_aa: CASSTSRVHEQYF

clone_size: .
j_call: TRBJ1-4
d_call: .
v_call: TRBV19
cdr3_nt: TGTGCCAGTAGTATATTGGGGGCGGCTAATGAAAAACTGTTTTTT
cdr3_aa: CASSILGAANEKLFF

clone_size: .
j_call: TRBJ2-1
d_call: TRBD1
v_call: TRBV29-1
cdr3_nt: TGCAGCGTAGGCGACAGGGGGGAATACAATGAGCAGTTCTTC
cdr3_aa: CSVGDRGEYNEQFF

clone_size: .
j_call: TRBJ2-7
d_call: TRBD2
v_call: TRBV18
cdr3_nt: TGTGCCAGCTCACCCCAGGGACTAGCGGGAGGAAACGAGCAGTACTTC
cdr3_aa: CASSPQGLAGGNEQYF

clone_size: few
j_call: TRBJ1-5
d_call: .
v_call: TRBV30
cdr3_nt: TGTGCCTGGAGTCTGGACCAGAATCAGCCCCAGCATTTT
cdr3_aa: CAWSLDQNQPQHF

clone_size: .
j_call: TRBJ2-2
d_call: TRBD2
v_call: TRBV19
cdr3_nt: TGTGCCAGTAGTATAGATAGGGCTAGCGGGAGCAACCCACGGAACACCGGGGAGCTGTTTTTT
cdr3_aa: CASSIDRASGSNPRNTGELFF

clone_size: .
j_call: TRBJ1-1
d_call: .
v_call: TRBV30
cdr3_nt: TGTGCCTTAACCCTGGGCCTGAACACTGAAGCTTTCTTT
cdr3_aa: CALTLGLNTEAFF

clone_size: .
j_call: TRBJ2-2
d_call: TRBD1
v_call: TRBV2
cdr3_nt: TGTGCCAGCAGTAAGGACAGGTCGAACACCGGGGAGCTGTTTTTT
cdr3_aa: CASSKDRSNTGELFF

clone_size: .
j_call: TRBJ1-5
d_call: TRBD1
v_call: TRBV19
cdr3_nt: TGTGCCACCTCCCAGGGGGGCCCTGGGCAGCCCCAGCATTTT
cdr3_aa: CATSQGGPGQPQHF

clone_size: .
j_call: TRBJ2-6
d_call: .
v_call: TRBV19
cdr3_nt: TGTGCCAGTCGCAGGGATGGGGCCAACGTCCTGACTTTC
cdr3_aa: CASRRDGANVLTF

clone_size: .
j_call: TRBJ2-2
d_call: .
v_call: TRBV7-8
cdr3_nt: TGTGCCAGCAGCTTGACAGGTCAACCGAACACCGGGGAGCTGTTTTTT
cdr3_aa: CASSLTGQPNTGELFF

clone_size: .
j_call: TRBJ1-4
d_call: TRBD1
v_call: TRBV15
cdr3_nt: TGTGCCACCAGCAGAGATGGGGCCGCAAGGACAGGGCCAAAGACTAATGAAAAACTGTTTTTT
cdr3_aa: CATSRDGAARTGPKTNEKLFF

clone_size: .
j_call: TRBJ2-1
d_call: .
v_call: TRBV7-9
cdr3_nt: TGTGCCAGCAGCTTAGTCCAAAATGAGCAGTTCTTC
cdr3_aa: CASSLVQNEQFF

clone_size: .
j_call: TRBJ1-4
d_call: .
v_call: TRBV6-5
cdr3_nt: TGTGCCAGCAGTTACAGACCTAATGAAAAACTGTTTTTT
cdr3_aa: CASSYRPNEKLFF

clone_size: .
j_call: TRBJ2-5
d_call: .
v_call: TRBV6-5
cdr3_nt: TGTGCCAGCCGAAAGGGATCCCAAGAGACCCAGTACTTC
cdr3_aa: CASRKGSQETQYF

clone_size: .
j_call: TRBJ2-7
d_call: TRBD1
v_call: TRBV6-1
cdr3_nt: TGTGCCAGCAGTGAAGGGGGGTTGGGACAGGGGATTTACGAGCAGTACTTC
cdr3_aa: CASSEGGLGQGIYEQYF

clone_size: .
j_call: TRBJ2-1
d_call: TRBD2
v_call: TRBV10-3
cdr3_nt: TGTGCCATCAGACCGGGACTAGCGGAATACAATGAGCAGTTCTTC
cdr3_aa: CAIRPGLAEYNEQFF

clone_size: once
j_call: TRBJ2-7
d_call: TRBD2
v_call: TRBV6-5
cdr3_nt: TGTGCCAGTGGCCCTAGCGGGAGGGGCGAGCAGTACTTC
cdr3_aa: CASGPSGRGEQYF

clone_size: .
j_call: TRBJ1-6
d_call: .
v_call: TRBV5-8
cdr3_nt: TGTGCCAGCAGCTTTGAAGGGAGCTGGAGCTCACCCCTCCACTTT
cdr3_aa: CASSFEGSWSSPLHF

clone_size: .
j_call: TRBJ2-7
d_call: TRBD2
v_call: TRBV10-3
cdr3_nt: TGTGCCGTCAATAGCGGGAGTGTCTACGAGCAGTACTTC
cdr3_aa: CAVNSGSVYEQYF

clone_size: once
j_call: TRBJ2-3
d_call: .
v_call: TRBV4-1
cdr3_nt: TGCGCCAGCAGCCAAGAAACAGGGTTCGGAGATACGCAGTATTTT
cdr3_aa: CASSQETGFGDTQYF

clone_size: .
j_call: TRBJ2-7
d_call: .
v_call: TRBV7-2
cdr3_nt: TGTGCCAGCAGCCTCGGGACCTACGAGCAGTACTTC
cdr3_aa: CASSLGTYEQYF

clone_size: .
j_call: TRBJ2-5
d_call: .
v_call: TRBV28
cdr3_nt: TGTGCCAGCAGTCCCCCAGGGGGGGGTCAAGAGACCCAGTACTTC
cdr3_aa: CASSPPGGGQETQYF

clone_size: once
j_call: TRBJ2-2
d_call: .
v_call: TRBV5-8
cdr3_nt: TGTGCCAGCAGCTTGACCCTTAGCGGCCAGAACACCGGGGAGCTGTTTTTT
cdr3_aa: CASSLTLSGQNTGELFF

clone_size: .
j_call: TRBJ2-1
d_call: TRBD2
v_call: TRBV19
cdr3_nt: TGTGCCAGTAGTACAATTACTAGCGGGAGGGCATCCTACAATGAGCAGTTCTTC
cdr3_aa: CASSTITSGRASYNEQFF

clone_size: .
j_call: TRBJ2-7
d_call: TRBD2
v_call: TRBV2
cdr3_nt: TGTGCCAGCAGTGAAGAGGATAGCGGGAACTACGAGCAGTACTTC
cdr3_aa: CASSEEDSGNYEQYF